These T cell receptor beta chains were read from a single sample in a study of T cell responses to AZD1222 COVID-19 vaccine. The data were produced by immunoSEQ multiplex PCR, yet TCRdb's version contains in-frame clones alone and is incomplete. Of more than 95,000 clones in the sample, about 86% were seen once. The source material was peripheral blood, sampled 28 days after the second AZD1222 dose. These receptors originate from an adult who received the AZD1222 COVID-19 vaccine. The CDR3 runs from the conserved cysteine through the conserved F or W. A D gene is named only where the DNA matches it firmly.

j_call,d_call,v_call,cdr3_aa
TRBJ1-1,TRBD1,TRBV29-1,CSVEGGLRGMYTEAFF
TRBJ2-7,-,TRBV29-1,CSVGGGSYEQYF
TRBJ1-3,-,TRBV28,CASSFSGPGNTIYF
TRBJ1-5,-,TRBV3-1/TRBV3-2,CASSQGREGQPQHF
TRBJ1-4,-,TRBV25-1,CASSATTRINEKLFF
TRBJ2-1,-,TRBV28,CASSFGSQNGDEQFF
TRBJ2-3,TRBD2,TRBV15,CATSGGVGTSGRAIDTQYF
TRBJ1-1,-,TRBV7-3,CASSPDIGRDTEAFF
TRBJ1-6,TRBD1,TRBV6-5,CASREDRGRPLHF
TRBJ1-1,-,TRBV19,CASSLVWGGRTEAFF
TRBJ1-5,-,TRBV27,CASSFGRNQPQHF
TRBJ1-6,TRBD1,TRBV27,CASSPLTGGNSPLHF
TRBJ2-7,-,TRBV7-9,CASSSTGVSYEQYF
TRBJ1-5,-,TRBV19,CASSPRMGGGQPQHF
TRBJ2-5,TRBD1,TRBV28,CASSGTGAIQETQYF
TRBJ1-6,TRBD1,TRBV19,CASRGQGTSPLHF
TRBJ2-5,TRBD2,TRBV28,CASSLYISWTSGQETQYF
TRBJ1-1,-,TRBV5-5,CASSLGGNTEAFF
TRBJ2-1,TRBD2,TRBV4-1,CASSQDSASGTYNEQFF
TRBJ2-3,-,TRBV19,CASMTGGQAGLNTQYF
TRBJ1-1,-,TRBV5-1,CASSGRTENTEAFF
TRBJ1-5,-,TRBV19,CASSTSGTVNQPQHF
TRBJ2-4,TRBD2,TRBV2,CATRASGKDIQYF
TRBJ1-2,-,TRBV5-4,CASSPRTEWIGYTF
TRBJ2-5,TRBD2,TRBV29-1,CSALRAGLGETQYF
TRBJ2-5,TRBD1,TRBV12-3/TRBV12-4,CASSRDSEETQYF
TRBJ1-2,-,TRBV6-1,CASSETGSLRGYTF
TRBJ1-3,-,TRBV2,CASSEDGRSGNTIYF
TRBJ1-2,-,TRBV30,CAWSAQGYGYTF
TRBJ1-2,TRBD1,TRBV4-3,CASSQVTRGPYNYGYTF
TRBJ2-3,-,TRBV7-7,CASISPTRWRSDTQYF
TRBJ2-3,TRBD2,TRBV9,CASNTGGGVGDTQYF
TRBJ2-7,-,TRBV5-5,CASSPERGEQYF
TRBJ2-3,-,TRBV7-2,CAAKTLGGGTDTQYF
TRBJ1-4,-,TRBV6-4,CASSPGGNNEKLFF
TRBJ1-5,TRBD1,TRBV2,CASRQGNQPQHF
TRBJ1-4,TRBD1,TRBV4-2,CASSQGTGENEKLFF
TRBJ2-7,TRBD1,TRBV6-5,CASSYRTGYYEQYF
TRBJ1-1,-,TRBV11-2,CASSPGPRAEAFF
TRBJ2-7,-,TRBV5-4,CASSVGTGGYEQYF
TRBJ1-5,-,TRBV19,CASSISSVHSNQPQHF
TRBJ2-3,-,TRBV4-3,CASSQAFQSDTQYF
TRBJ2-2,-,TRBV5-1,CASSLLAPNTGELFF
TRBJ2-3,-,TRBV7-9,CASSETIYTDTQYF
TRBJ1-6,TRBD1,TRBV6-6,CASSQIRDSIYSYNSPLHF
TRBJ1-2,-,TRBV9,CASSVGTGNPIYGYTF
TRBJ1-1,-,TRBV5-1,CASSSQGGDTEAFF
TRBJ2-1,-,TRBV3-1/TRBV3-2,CASSQGGGHYFSYNEQFF
TRBJ1-1,-,TRBV28,CASSLDGRTEAFF
TRBJ2-1,-,TRBV9,CASSVSGSNNEQFF